The clone carrying this TCR beta chain has just one count. This specimen belongs to a study of immune evolution from preneoplasia to lung adenocarcinoma. The CDR3 loop spans 12 amino acids. Looked up from germline, CDR1 is MDHEN and CDR2 is SYDVKM. V lost 9 bases, J lost 9 bases, and 14 bases lay in between. Assay used: immunoSEQ multiplex PCR; TCRdb lists only in-frame clones, some missing. The table shows 13,000 or so clones, with 85% to 90% occurring only once. The chain has TRBV28 and TRBJ2-2; the D is unclear. Sequenced sample: FFPE tissue from an adenomatous hyperplasia lung lesion. The subset denotes: atypical adenomatous hyperplasia (AAH), lung preneoplasia. This TCR was recovered from a person aged 45 to 69 with lung adenocarcinoma. The CDR3 sequence is CASTTRGRELFF. The CDR3, as DNA: TGTGCCAGTACAACCCGAGGTCGGGAGCTGTTTTTT.